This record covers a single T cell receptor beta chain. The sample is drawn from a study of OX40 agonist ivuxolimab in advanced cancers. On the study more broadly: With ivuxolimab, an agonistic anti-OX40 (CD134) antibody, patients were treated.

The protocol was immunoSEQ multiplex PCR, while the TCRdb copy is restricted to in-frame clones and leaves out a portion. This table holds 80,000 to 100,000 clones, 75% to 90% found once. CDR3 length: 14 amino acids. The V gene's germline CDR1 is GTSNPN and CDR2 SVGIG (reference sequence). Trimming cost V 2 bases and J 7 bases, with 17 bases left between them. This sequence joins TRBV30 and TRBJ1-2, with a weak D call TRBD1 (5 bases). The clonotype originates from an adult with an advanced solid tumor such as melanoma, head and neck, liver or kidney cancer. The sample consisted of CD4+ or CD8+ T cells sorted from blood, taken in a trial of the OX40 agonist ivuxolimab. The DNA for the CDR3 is TGTGCCTGGAGTCCCCGGGACCGACACGGTGGCTACACCTTC. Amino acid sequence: CAWSPRDRHGGYTF.